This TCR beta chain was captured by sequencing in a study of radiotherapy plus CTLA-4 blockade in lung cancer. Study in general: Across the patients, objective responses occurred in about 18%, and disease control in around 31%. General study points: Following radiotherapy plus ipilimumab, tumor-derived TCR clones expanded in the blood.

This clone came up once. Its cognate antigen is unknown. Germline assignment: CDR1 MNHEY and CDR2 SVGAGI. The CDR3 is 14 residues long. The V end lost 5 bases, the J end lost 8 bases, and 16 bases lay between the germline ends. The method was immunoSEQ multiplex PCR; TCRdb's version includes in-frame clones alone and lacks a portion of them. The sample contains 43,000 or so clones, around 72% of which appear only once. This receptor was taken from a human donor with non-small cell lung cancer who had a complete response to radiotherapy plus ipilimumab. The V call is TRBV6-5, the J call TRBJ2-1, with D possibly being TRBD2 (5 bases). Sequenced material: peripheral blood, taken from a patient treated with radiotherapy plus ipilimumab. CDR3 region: CASSETDGRDEQFF. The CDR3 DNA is TGTGCCAGCAGTGAGACGGACGGGCGGGATGAGCAGTTCTTC.